Presented here are 10 T cell receptor beta chains from one specimen sequenced in a study of cytomegalovirus exposure and HLA in healthy donors (dated by TCRdb to 2016 to 2017). Libraries were made using the immunoSEQ multiplex PCR assay. The source is immuneACCESS, and TCRdb retained only in-frame sequences with V and J called. Part of the clones is not carried over; for the studies checked, unresolved V genes explain less than half of this, and the remainder is unexplained. The sample table contains 130,000 or so clones; only one count was recorded for 89% of them. Around 9% of the sample is taken by the ten largest. The sequencing input was PBMCs. Every receptor here comes from a woman younger than 30 in good health and CMV-seropositive.

This chain links TRBV4-3 with TRBJ1-1; 10 bases are shared with TRBD1. The CDR3 loop spans 16 amino acids. Germline loops: CDR1 LGHNA, CDR2 YSLEER. The junction had 2 bases not matched to a gene; V was cut back by 0 bases and J by 1 base. The CDR3 region has the DNA TGCGCCAGCAGCCAAGAATGGGACAGGGGGAACACTGAAGCTTTCTTT. It codes for CASSQEWDRGNTEAFF.

V gene TRBV10-2 combines with J gene TRBJ2-7; tentatively, D is TRBD2 (5 bases). The CDR3 totals 14 residues. With 4 bases removed from V and 0 bases from J, the gap between germline ends came to 10 bases. Looked up from germline, CDR1 is WSHSY and CDR2 is SAAADI. CDR3 loop: CASSVDFYSYEQYF. DNA of the CDR3: TGCGCCAGCAGTGTGGACTTCTACTCCTACGAGCAGTACTTC.

This chain connects TRBV13 to TRBJ2-7; D gene unclear. The V gene lost 0 bases and the J gene lost 7 bases, with 4 bases spanning the gap. The CDR3 is made up of 11 amino acids. CDR1 and CDR2 from the germline V gene are PRHDT and FYEKMQ (reference sequence). The CDR3 DNA reads as TGTGCCAGCAGCTTAGGCCAAGAGCAGTACTTC. It specifies CASSLGQEQYF.

J is TRBJ2-5 and V is TRBV28; 9 bases match TRBD1. The CDR3 is 14 residues long. Germline CDR1 is MDHEN and CDR2 is SYDVKM. The junction had 4 bases not matched to a gene; V was cut back by 4 bases and J by 4 bases. The CDR3 bases are TGTGCCAGCAGTTGGACAGGGGAGGGAGAGACCCAGTACTTC. It translates to CASSWTGEGETQYF. Variable domain in full (rest from reference TRBV28 and TRBJ2-5): DVKVTQSSRYLVKRTGEKVFLECVQDMDHENMFWYRQDPGLGLRLIYFSYDVKMKEKGDIPEGYSVSREKKERFSLILESASTNQTSMYLCASSWTGEGETQYFGPGTRLLVL.

The chain joins TRBV7-9 to TRBJ2-7, with TRBD1 matching over 8 bases. Trimming at V came to 2 bases and at J to 1 base, leaving 4 bases not matched to a gene. This CDR3 contains 15 residues. The germline CDR1 and CDR2 sequences are SEHNR and FQNEAQ (reference sequence). The DNA of the CDR3 is TGTGCCAGCAGCTTAAGCCAGGGGGCATCCTACGAGCAGTACTTC. As protein: CASSLSQGASYEQYF.

The CDR3 region is CASSLTSPHTQYF. CDR3 nucleotides: TGTGCCAGCAGTTTAACTAGCCCGCATACGCAGTATTTT. The V and J genes are TRBV28 and TRBJ2-3, with D perhaps matching TRBD2 (6 bases). V shed 2 bases and J shed 7 bases, with 10 bases lying between them. The CDR3 loop spans 13 amino acids. Germline CDR1 and CDR2: MDHEN and SYDVKM.

This sequence joins TRBV6-5 and TRBJ1-1, with TRBD1 matching over 8 bases. There are 15 residues in the CDR3. The junction had 9 bases not matched to a gene; V was cut back by 0 bases and J by 9 bases. The germline V gene encodes CDR1 MNHEY and CDR2 SVGAGI. Here the CDR3 DNA reads TGTGCCAGCAGTTACTCGATCGGACAGGGACGTAAAGCTTTCTTT. Its translation: CASSYSIGQGRKAFF.

This rearrangement joins TRBV7-9 to TRBJ1-5; D is uncertain. This CDR3 has 12 amino acids. CDR1 SEHNR and CDR2 FQNEAQ come from the germline V gene (reference sequence). V was shortened by 2 bases and J by 7 bases, with 6 bases between the two germline ends. CDR3 sequence reads: CASSLSEQPQHF. In DNA, the CDR3 is TGTGCCAGCAGCTTAAGCGAACAGCCCCAGCATTTT.

The gene calls are TRBV6-1 and TRBJ2-7; TRBD2 matches 7 bases. The CDR3 consists of 15 residues. J gave up 6 bases and V 8 bases, and 16 bases lay outside the gene matches. Germline V gives CDR1 MNHNS, CDR2 SASEGT. The CDR3 sequence: CASLERAGVSSEQYF. The DNA of the CDR3 is TGTGCCAGCCTGGAGCGGGCGGGGGTTTCAAGCGAGCAGTACTTC.

The gene calls are TRBV2 and TRBJ2-2; no definite D call. This CDR3 spans 16 amino acids. Between the trimmed V and J ends, which lost 2 bases and 2 bases, there was a span of 12 bases. The V gene's germline CDR1 is SNHLY and CDR2 FYNNEI. Here the CDR3 DNA reads TGTGCCAGCAGTGAACGGAGCCTTGTTAACACCGGGGAGCTGTTTTTT. Amino acids: CASSERSLVNTGELFF.